This T cell receptor (beta chain) was identified during a study of response to subunit inactivated influenza vaccine. This clonotype was counted only a few times. Its specificity is not known. TCRdb re-analysed the RT-PCR reads in MiXCR, keeping a single row per CDR3 protein. The sample carries 500,000 to 600,000 distinct CDR3 sequences, roughly 10% recorded once. Study findings and constraints: The authors suggested that every seasonal influenza vaccination recruits few new T cells.

The CDR3 length is 13 residues. Trimming took 3 bases from V and 5 from J, leaving 10 bases between them. Per the germline V gene, CDR1 is KGHSH and CDR2 is LQKENI. The clonotype originates from a man in his fifties or sixties who received an inactivated influenza vaccine. The material sequenced was PBMCs from blood, taken on the day of vaccination. The rearrangement links TRBV18 to TRBJ2-5; TRBD1 or TRBD2 may be the D gene (5 bases each). Written as DNA, the CDR3 is TGTGCCAGCTCACCCGCAGGGACGGAGACCCAGTACTTC. Translating it yields CASSPAGTETQYF.